One sample yielded the 20 T cell receptor beta chains listed below, sequenced in a study of blood T cell repertoires in COVID-19. Method: immunoSEQ multiplex PCR; TCRdb's copy keeps in-frame clones and lacks some. Among approximately 500,000 clones, 80% to 90% were seen once, and the ten largest hold about 3%. What was sequenced was peripheral blood. The receptors were gathered from a human donor in a cohort sampled during active COVID-19.

J is TRBJ2-4 and V is TRBV29-1, with 10 bases fitting TRBD1. Germline V gene lookup returns CDR1 SQVTM and CDR2 ANQGSEA. V lost 3 bases to trimming and J lost 7 bases; unmatched junction nucleotides: 3. CDR3 length equals 13 residues. Here the CDR3 DNA reads TGCAGCGTTGAGGGGACAGGGGCCAACATTCAGTACTTC. Translation gives CSVEGTGANIQYF.

The sample holds one count of this clone. V gene TRBV5-1 combines with J gene TRBJ2-1, with 11 bases aligning to TRBD2. The CDR3 runs 15 residues. Trimming took 5 bases from V and 4 from J; bases not matched to a gene: 5. Germline CDR1 is SGHRS and CDR2 is YFSETQ. CDR3 region: CASRQGLAEYNEQFF. The CDR3 nucleotides read TGCGCCAGCAGACAGGGACTAGCGGAGTACAATGAGCAGTTCTTC.

The table lists this clone with a few counts. The chain recombines TRBV25-1 with TRBJ2-7, with 9 nucleotides matching TRBD1. This CDR3 contains 13 residues. In germline, CDR1 is MGHDK, CDR2 SYGVNS. Unmatched junction bases numbered 3, after V lost 8 bases and J lost 1 base. CDR3 bases: TGTGCCAGCCGCGGGACAGGGTCCTACGAGCAGTACTTC. Its translation: CASRGTGSYEQYF.

V gene TRBV30 combines with J gene TRBJ1-5; no clear D. Germline V gene lookup returns CDR1 GTSNPN and CDR2 SVGIG (reference sequence). This CDR3 is 14 amino acids long. V dropped 4 bases and J dropped 7 bases, with 17 bases sitting between them. DNA for the CDR3: TGTGCCTGGACCCCCGGGGTAACGGGACAGCCCCAGCATTTT. Its protein product is CAWTPGVTGQPQHF.

CDR3 DNA sequence: TGTGCCAGCAAAGAAGTCAGCTCCTACGAGCAGTACTTC. Protein sequence: CASKEVSSYEQYF. The chain couples TRBV27 to TRBJ2-7; D gene uncertain. CDR3 size: 13 residues. V was pared by 7 bases and J by 0 bases, with 10 bases between. Germline CDR1 and CDR2: MNHEY and SMNVEV (reference sequence).

Only one count was recorded for this clone. This rearrangement joins TRBV10-2 to TRBJ2-7; D not certain. V lost 6 bases and J lost 4, with 7 bases in between. The CDR3 covers 11 residues. Germline V lookup: CDR1 WSHSY, CDR2 SAAADI. The CDR3 sequence is CASRQHYEQYF. CDR3 nucleotide sequence: TGCGCCAGCAGACAGCATTACGAGCAGTACTTC.

The chain joins TRBV7-9 to TRBJ1-1; D possibly corresponds to TRBD1 (6 bases). This CDR3 comprises 15 residues. Germline CDR1 is SEHNR and CDR2 is FQNEAQ (reference sequence). With 3 bases removed from V and 0 bases from J, the gap between germline ends came to 11 bases. The chain's CDR3 is CASSLGAGMNTEAFF. CDR3 bases: TGTGCCAGCAGCTTGGGGGCAGGGATGAACACTGAAGCTTTCTTT.

Many counts were recorded for this clone. V is TRBV7-2 and J is TRBJ2-5, with 10 bases identical to TRBD1. V lost 1 base, J lost 5 bases, and 4 bases stayed unmatched. Per germline, CDR1 SGHTA and CDR2 FQGNSA. The CDR3 covers 15 residues. In DNA form, the CDR3 reads TGTGCCAGCAGCTTAGGCGGACAGGGGGTGGAGACCCAGTACTTC. Amino acids: CASSLGGQGVETQYF. Based on the CDR3 plus reference TRBV7-2 and TRBJ2-5, the full variable domain is GAGVSQSPSNKVTEKGKDVELRCDPISGHTALYWYRQSLGQGLEFLIYFQGNSAPDKSGLPSDRFSAERTGGSVSTLTIQRTQQEDSAVYLCASSLGGQGVETQYFGPGTRLLVL.

This chain connects TRBV30 to TRBJ1-1; the match to TRBD1 covers 10 bases. The germline CDR1 and CDR2 sequences are GTSNPN and SVGIG (reference sequence). The CDR3 loop spans 14 amino acids. V shed 0 bases and J 7 bases; nucleotides not matched to a gene: 5. In DNA, the CDR3 is TGTGCCTGGAGTGTGGGACAGGGGAAAGTTGAAGCTTTCTTT. This translates into CAWSVGQGKVEAFF. Combining the CDR3 with reference TRBV30 and TRBJ1-1 gives the whole variable domain SQTIHQWPATLVQPVGSPLSLECTVEGTSNPNLYWYRQAAGRGLQLLFYSVGIGQISSEVPQNLSASRPQDRQFILSSKKLLLSDSGFYLCAWSVGQGKVEAFFGQGTRLTVV.

There are a few counts of this clone. This chain connects TRBV2 to TRBJ1-2, with TRBD1 identical over 10 bases. The CDR3 spans 15 residues. V gave up 1 base and J gave up 8 bases; unmatched junction bases: 7. Per the germline V gene, CDR1 is SNHLY and CDR2 is FYNNEI. The DNA of the CDR3 is TGTGCCAGCAGTGAAGTGGGGACAGGGGTCTGGGGCTACACCTTC. Its translation: CASSEVGTGVWGYTF.

The chain has TRBV27 and TRBJ1-1; a possible D gene is TRBD1 (5 bases). Germline lookup yields CDR1 MNHEY and CDR2 SMNVEV (reference sequence). This CDR3 spans 14 amino acids. V shed 7 bases and J shed 4 bases, with 16 bases lying between them. In nucleotides, the CDR3 is TGTGCCAGCATCTCAGGGAGGGAACCCACTGAAGCTTTCTTT. As protein: CASISGREPTEAFF.

The chain carries TRBV11-2 and TRBJ2-7; 8 bases align to TRBD1. There are 17 residues in the CDR3. J gave up 2 bases and V 5 bases, and 14 bases lay outside the gene matches. Germline V lookup: CDR1 SGHAT, CDR2 FQNNGV. CDR3 protein: CASSPVRTGIIPYEQYF. DNA of the CDR3: TGTGCCAGCAGCCCAGTCCGGACAGGGATAATTCCCTACGAGCAGTACTTC.

In the case of this clone: The junction departs from the called germline gene at one end, perhaps through a read error. The CDR3 DNA reads as TGTGCTAGCAGCCCTGGGACAGGAGGCACAGATACGCAGTATTTT. Translation: CASSPGTGGTDTQYF. The V and J genes are TRBV7-7 and TRBJ2-3; 8 nucleotides match TRBD1. Germline-derived CDR1 and CDR2 are SSHAT and FNYEAQ (reference sequence). CDR3 size: 15 residues.

The V gene is TRBV10-3, the J gene TRBJ1-5, with TRBD1 matching 11 bases. V was clipped by 6 bases and J by 5 bases; unmatched bases: 0. The CDR3 length is 13 residues. Germline-derived CDR1 and CDR2 are ENHRY and SYGVKD. CDR3 in amino acids: CAIRGQGDQPQHF. CDR3 coding DNA: TGTGCCATCAGGGGACAGGGGGATCAGCCCCAGCATTTT.

The V gene is TRBV5-1, the J gene TRBJ1-2, with TRBD1 identical over 8 bases. This CDR3 has 15 amino acids. V was clipped by 1 base and J by 7 bases; unmatched bases: 9. Germline loops: CDR1 SGHRS, CDR2 YFSETQ. DNA for the CDR3: TGCGCCAGCAGCTTGACGACAGGGGAGAAATCTGGCTACACCTTC. Translated: CASSLTTGEKSGYTF.

In DNA form, the CDR3 reads TGTGCCAGCAGCGGGAGTGGAACCGGGGAGCTGTTTTTT. This codes for CASSGSGTGELFF. The chain carries TRBV9 and TRBJ2-2, with D unclear. CDR1 is SGDLS, CDR2 YYNGEE, per germline. Trimming left V 3 bases short and J 5 bases short, with 8 bases between. The CDR3 is made up of 13 amino acids.

This clone was detected ten times or more. The chain uses TRBV28 and TRBJ2-1; the D is unclear. This CDR3 region has 11 residues. Germline V CDR1 and CDR2: MDHEN, SYDVKM. V shed 5 bases and J shed 7 bases, with 6 bases lying between them. The CDR3 sequence is CASSIPNEQFF. The CDR3 bases are TGTGCCAGCAGTATCCCGAATGAGCAGTTCTTC.

In DNA, the CDR3 is TGTGCCAGCAGCGTAGGCCCCCCAGGCTACACCGGGGAGCTGTTTTTT. This gives the protein CASSVGPPGYTGELFF. This chain connects TRBV9 to TRBJ2-2; unclear D gene. V was clipped by 0 bases and J by 3 bases, with 12 bases between them. CDR3 length: 16 amino acids. CDR1 is SGDLS, CDR2 YYNGEE, per germline. The full variable domain, in which reference TRBV9 and TRBJ2-2 provide the parts outside the CDR3, is DSGVTQTPKHLITATGQRVTLRCSPRSGDLSVYWYQQSLDQGLQFLIQYYNGEERAKGNILERFSAQQFPDLHSELNLSSLELGDSALYFCASSVGPPGYTGELFFGEGSRLTVL.

In nucleotides, the CDR3 is TGTGCCAGCAGCCAAGCCGCGGACTTTTCCTACGAGCAGTACTTC. This codes for CASSQAADFSYEQYF. The chain is built from TRBV14 and TRBJ2-7; perhaps TRBD2 as D (5 bases). The CDR3 consists of 15 residues. Germline CDR1 reads SGHDN; CDR2 reads FVKESK. V was shortened by 1 base and J by 1 base, with 11 bases between the two germline ends.

This chain connects TRBV11-2 to TRBJ1-3; perhaps TRBD1 as D (5 bases). Between the trimmed V and J ends, which lost 6 bases and 0 bases, there was a span of 21 bases. CDR1 and CDR2 (germline): SGHAT, FQNNGV. This CDR3 region has 18 residues. The CDR3 nucleotides are TGTGCCAGCAGTAAGGGGTGGGCGGTCACCCCCTCTGGAAACACCATATATTTT. This translates into CASSKGWAVTPSGNTIYF. Filled out from reference TRBV11-2 and TRBJ1-3, the complete variable domain reads EAGVAQSPRYKIIEKRQSVAFWCNPISGHATLYWYQQILGQGPKLLIQFQNNGVVDDSQLPKDRFSAERLKGVDSTLKIQPAKLEDSAVYLCASSKGWAVTPSGNTIYFGEGSWLTVV.